One and the same sample provided the 29 T cell receptor beta chains below, sequenced in a study of blood T cell repertoires in COVID-19. Profiling relied on immunoSEQ multiplex PCR, and the TCRdb table lists in-frame clones only, not all of them. The sample yields about 400,000 clones, under 90% seen once. Sequencing was done on a sample of PBMCs or T cells enriched from blood (not recorded which). These receptors were collected from a woman aged 25 to 39 who had recovered from COVID-19.

This chain connects TRBV7-9 to TRBJ1-2; no clear D gene. The germline gives CDR1 SEHNR, CDR2 FQNEAQ (reference sequence). The CDR3 length is 14 residues. V shed 3 bases and J shed 0 bases, with 8 bases lying between them. The DNA for the CDR3 is TGTGCCAGCAGCTTTAACGGTGCTAACTATGGCTACACCTTC. It translates to CASSFNGANYGYTF.

The V and J genes are TRBV5-1 and TRBJ2-7; TRBD1 agrees at 8 bases. Germline trimming cut 0 bases from V and 0 bases from J; bases unmatched to any gene: 2. Germline V gives CDR1 SGHRS, CDR2 YFSETQ. The CDR3 contains 15 residues. CDR3: CASSLVTGGSYEQYF. The CDR3 coding sequence is TGCGCCAGCAGCTTGGTTACAGGGGGCTCCTACGAGCAGTACTTC.

The V and J genes are TRBV11-2 and TRBJ1-2; D unresolved. The germline V gene encodes CDR1 SGHAT and CDR2 FQNNGV. Trimming removed 5 bases from V and 4 bases from J, with 11 bases in between. There are 13 residues in the CDR3. The CDR3 region has the DNA TGTGCCAGCAGCAAAAACAGACCCTATGGCTACACCTTC. This sequence encodes CASSKNRPYGYTF. Looking up the rest from reference TRBV11-2 and TRBJ1-2 gives the full variable domain: EAGVAQSPRYKIIEKRQSVAFWCNPISGHATLYWYQQILGQGPKLLIQFQNNGVVDDSQLPKDRFSAERLKGVDSTLKIQPAKLEDSAVYLCASSKNRPYGYTFGSGTRLTVV.

This chain uses TRBV28 with TRBJ1-1; TRBD1 matches 9 bases. The CDR3 has 16 residues. The V and J ends lost 5 bases and 0 bases, in that order; junction bases with no gene match: 7. In germline, CDR1 is MDHEN, CDR2 SYDVKM. Here the CDR3 reads CASSPTGGGMNTEAFF. CDR3 coding DNA: TGTGCCAGCAGTCCGACAGGGGGGGGCATGAACACTGAAGCTTTCTTT. The full variable domain, rest sourced from reference TRBV28 and TRBJ1-1, is DVKVTQSSRYLVKRTGEKVFLECVQDMDHENMFWYRQDPGLGLRLIYFSYDVKMKEKGDIPEGYSVSREKKERFSLILESASTNQTSMYLCASSPTGGGMNTEAFFGQGTRLTVV.

In nucleotides, the CDR3 is TGTGCCAGCAGTGTCCTCCGGGGACTCTCTAGCACAGATACGCAGTATTTT. Protein: CASSVLRGLSSTDTQYF. The chain combines TRBV6-1 with TRBJ2-3; possibly TRBD2 for D (6 bases). Germline lookup yields CDR1 MNHNS and CDR2 SASEGT. V was pared by 4 bases and J by 0 bases, with 17 bases between. The CDR3 consists of 17 residues.

This rearrangement joins TRBV5-1 to TRBJ2-2; 7 nucleotides match TRBD1. Germline CDR1 reads SGHRS; CDR2 reads YFSETQ. This CDR3 is built from 16 residues. V dropped 2 bases and J dropped 0; count of bases not matched to a gene: 4. This CDR3 reads CASSFKGTANTGELFF. Here the CDR3 DNA reads TGCGCCAGCAGCTTTAAGGGGACAGCGAACACCGGGGAGCTGTTTTTT.

The rearrangement joins TRBV18 to TRBJ2-3; 10 positions match TRBD2. The CDR3 is 16 residues long. Germline assignment: CDR1 KGHSH and CDR2 LQKENI. V was pared by 4 bases and J by 2 bases, with 6 bases of the junction left unmatched. CDR3 in DNA: TGTGCCAGCTCACTTGGACTAGCGGATATCACAGATACGCAGTATTTT. Translating it yields CASSLGLADITDTQYF.

This chain joins TRBV7-8 and TRBJ2-2; D is unresolved. V dropped 0 bases and J dropped 6 bases, with 8 bases sitting between them. Germline V gene data show CDR1 as SGHVS and CDR2 as FQNEAQ. This CDR3 region has 14 residues. CDR3 nucleotides: TGTGCCAGCAGCTTAGCGCTACTATCCGGGGAGCTGTTTTTT. Its protein is CASSLALLSGELFF.

CDR3 protein: CASSPMRETQYF. In nucleotides, the CDR3 is TGTGCCAGCAGTCCAATGCGGGAGACCCAGTACTTC. The V call is TRBV2, the J call TRBJ2-5; D is uncertain. From germline, CDR1 is SNHLY and CDR2 FYNNEI. The V gene lost 5 bases and the J gene lost 5 bases, with 9 bases spanning the gap. The CDR3 runs 12 residues.

This chain joins TRBV18 and TRBJ1-6; 10 bases are shared with TRBD1. Looked up from germline, CDR1 is KGHSH and CDR2 is LQKENI. The CDR3 is 16 residues long. After removal of 3 bases from V and 6 bases from J, the junction contained 5 bases not matched to a gene. The CDR3 DNA reads as TGTGCCAGCTCACCCGCGACAGGGGGCATTAATTCACCCCTCCACTTT. Its translation: CASSPATGGINSPLHF.

To note about this clone: Other DNA sequences in the sample encode the same CDR3. CDR3 bases: TGTGCCAGCAGTCGAGGGGGGGGATATGGCTACACCTTC. It specifies CASSRGGGYGYTF. This chain uses TRBV6-5 with TRBJ1-2, with a tentative D call TRBD1 (6 bases). The CDR3 consists of 13 residues. Between the trimmed V and J ends, which lost 5 bases and 5 bases, there was a span of 12 bases. The germline CDR1 and CDR2 sequences are MNHEY and SVGAGI.

The chain uses TRBV19 and TRBJ1-5; possibly TRBD1 for D (6 bases). Germline V CDR1 and CDR2: LNHDA, SQIVND (reference sequence). The CDR3 runs to 15 residues. Trimming cost V 4 bases and J 7 bases, with 17 bases left between them. CDR3 amino acids: CASSRGRTPLQPQHF. CDR3 DNA sequence: TGTGCCAGTAGTAGGGGGCGCACGCCCTTGCAGCCCCAGCATTTT.

This clone was counted only a few times. The V call is TRBV5-1, the J call TRBJ2-7, with TRBD1 identical over 7 bases. This CDR3 spans 19 amino acids. The ends lost 4 bases at V and 0 bases at J; junction bases unmatched: 19. Germline CDR1 reads SGHRS; CDR2 reads YFSETQ. CDR3 sequence reads: CASSPPRRQGARGSYEQYF. The CDR3 DNA reads as TGCGCCAGCAGCCCACCTCGGAGACAGGGTGCGAGAGGCTCCTACGAGCAGTACTTC. Complete variable domain (other parts from reference TRBV5-1 and TRBJ2-7): KAGVTQTPRYLIKTRGQQVTLSCSPISGHRSVSWYQQTPGQGLQFLFEYFSETQRNKGNFPGRFSGRQFSNSRSEMNVSTLELGDSALYLCASSPPRRQGARGSYEQYFGPGTRLTVT.

The J gene is TRBJ1-1, the V gene TRBV5-1, with unresolved D. V lost 4 bases and J 3 bases, leaving 16 bases between the germline ends. Germline CDR1 is SGHRS and CDR2 is YFSETQ. The CDR3 runs to 15 residues. CDR3 protein: CASSLSWVGDTEAFF. The CDR3 DNA is TGCGCCAGCAGCCTCAGCTGGGTAGGAGACACTGAAGCTTTCTTT.

The CDR3 region has the DNA TGTGCCAGCAGACCTATAGCGGGAGTGGAGCAGTACTTC. Protein sequence: CASRPIAGVEQYF. The J gene is TRBJ2-7, the V gene TRBV6-5, with TRBD2 matching over 9 bases. The CDR3 is 13 residues long. Germline trimming cut 6 bases from V and 7 bases from J; bases unmatched to any gene: 7. CDR1 is MNHEY, CDR2 SVGAGI, per germline.

This chain joins TRBV9 and TRBJ2-2, with TRBD1 matching over 7 bases. This CDR3 region has 15 residues. Germline values: CDR1 SGDLS, CDR2 YYNGEE. Losses at the gene ends were 2 bases for V and 0 bases for J; bases not matched to a gene: 1. CDR3 amino acids: CASSVDRANTGELFF. Written as DNA, the CDR3 is TGTGCCAGCAGCGTCGACAGGGCGAACACCGGGGAGCTGTTTTTT.

V and J are TRBV5-6 and TRBJ2-7; TRBD1 might be the D (5 bases). CDR1 SGHDT and CDR2 YYEEEE come from the germline V gene. Deletions cut 4 bases from V and 3 bases from J, with 14 bases between. The CDR3 length is 14 residues. Here the CDR3 reads CASSRQRGYYEQYF. Here the CDR3 DNA reads TGTGCCAGCAGCCGACAAAGGGGATACTACGAGCAGTACTTC.

This chain joins TRBV14 and TRBJ1-6, with D possibly TRBD1 on 6 matching bases. CDR1 SGHDN and CDR2 FVKESK come from the germline V gene. CDR3 length equals 14 residues. V was cut by 4 bases and J by 10 bases, with 14 bases left in between. The CDR3 loop reads CASSLTGIWSPLHF. The CDR3 coding sequence is TGTGCCAGCAGCCTAACAGGGATATGGTCACCCCTCCACTTT. The full variable domain, completed using reference TRBV14 and TRBJ1-6, is EAGVTQFPSHSVIEKGQTVTLRCDPISGHDNLYWYRRVMGKEIKFLLHFVKESKQDESGMPNNRFLAERTGGTYSTLKVQPAELEDSGVYFCASSLTGIWSPLHFGNGTRLTVT.

CDR3 DNA sequence: TGTGCCAGCAGCGAAGACAGACTAGCGGTGAACACCGGGGAGCTGTTTTTT. Its protein is CASSEDRLAVNTGELFF. The J gene is TRBJ2-2, the V gene TRBV9, with 9 bases matching TRBD2. The CDR3 has 17 amino acids. CDR1 SGDLS and CDR2 YYNGEE come from the germline V gene. V shed 3 bases and J 1 base; nucleotides not matched to a gene: 7.

V gene TRBV5-1 combines with J gene TRBJ2-7; 7 bases agree with TRBD1. The germline CDR1 and CDR2 sequences are SGHRS and YFSETQ. The CDR3 sequence is 17 residues long. Trimming at V came to 0 bases and at J to 0 bases, leaving 9 bases not matched to a gene. The CDR3 loop is CASSLGYRGQISYEQYF. The CDR3 DNA reads as TGCGCCAGCAGCTTGGGATACAGGGGACAAATCTCCTACGAGCAGTACTTC.

This chain's CDR3 is CASSDPPGSERAFF. The DNA of the CDR3 is TGTGCCAGCAGTGACCCCCCGGGGTCGGAGAGAGCTTTCTTT. The genes are TRBV6-1 and TRBJ1-1; D uncertain. The CDR3 length is 14 residues. Between the trimmed V and J ends, which lost 3 bases and 10 bases, there was a span of 18 bases. Germline V gene sequence: CDR1 MNHNS, CDR2 SASEGT.

V is TRBV19 and J is TRBJ2-3; 9 nucleotides line up with TRBD2. Germline V gives CDR1 LNHDA, CDR2 SQIVND (reference sequence). V gave up 5 bases and J gave up 6 bases; unmatched junction bases: 9. The length of the CDR3 is 15 residues. The CDR3 sequence is CASSLTSGRMDTQYF. CDR3 DNA sequence: TGTGCCAGTAGTCTGACTAGCGGTCGCATGGATACGCAGTATTTT.

This clone occurred once. The same CDR3 also results from other DNA sequences found in this sample. The chain carries TRBV28 and TRBJ1-5; a possible D gene is TRBD1 (5 bases). Trimming pared 4 bases from V and 4 bases from J, leaving 8 bases between. CDR1 is MDHEN and CDR2 is SYDVKM in the germline V gene. CDR3 length: 13 amino acids. For the CDR3, the DNA is TGTGCCAGCAGTTCCAGGGTTAATCAGCCCCAGCATTTT. It specifies CASSSRVNQPQHF.

The chain has TRBV6-5 and TRBJ1-3; D is uncertain. The V end was cut by 5 bases, the J end by 0 bases, with 11 bases between. The CDR3 loop spans 15 amino acids. Germline values: CDR1 MNHEY, CDR2 SVGAGI. The CDR3 DNA reads TGTGCCAGCAGTACCGCCCGGGGCTCTGGAAACACCATATATTTT. Its translation: CASSTARGSGNTIYF.

This clone appeared once. The rearrangement joins TRBV4-2 to TRBJ2-1; 10 bases are shared with TRBD2. Germline CDR1 LGHNA, CDR2 YNFKEQ. This CDR3 has 14 amino acids. V shed 3 bases, J shed 5 bases, and the junction held 1 base outside the gene matches. Written as DNA, the CDR3 is TGTGCCAGCAGCCACGGACTAGCGGACAATGAGCAGTTCTTC. The encoded protein is CASSHGLADNEQFF.

This clone showed up just a few times. The CDR3 coding sequence is TGTGCCACCACGTCGGGGAGCTATGGCTACACCTTC. This codes for CATTSGSYGYTF. V gene TRBV4-2 combines with J gene TRBJ1-2; no clear D gene. CDR3 size: 12 residues. V lost 10 bases to trimming and J lost 4 bases, with 13 bases between them. Germline V lookup: CDR1 LGHNA, CDR2 YNFKEQ.

This clone was seen only once. The chain has TRBV5-4 and TRBJ1-4, with 7 bases matching TRBD1. The CDR3 is made up of 14 amino acids. Germline CDR1 and CDR2: SGHNT and YYREEE (reference sequence). V lost 3 bases, J lost 7 bases, and 6 bases stayed unmatched. The CDR3 sequence: CASSSQGVSEKLFF. CDR3 nucleotides: TGTGCCAGCAGCTCGCAGGGGGTTAGTGAAAAACTGTTTTTT.

The chain employs TRBV4-3 and TRBJ2-3; 10 bases map to TRBD2. The V segment lost 3 bases and the J segment 2 bases; nucleotides outside the gene matches: 2. The length of the CDR3 is 15 residues. Germline CDR1 is LGHNA and CDR2 is YSLEER. CDR3 sequence (DNA): TGCGCCAGCAGCCAGACTAGCGGGTACACAGATACGCAGTATTTT. It specifies CASSQTSGYTDTQYF.

This sequence joins TRBV20-1 and TRBJ2-3, with D unresolved. The CDR3 covers 16 residues. The germline V gene encodes CDR1 DFQATT and CDR2 SNEGSKA (reference sequence). The V and J ends lost 3 bases and 2 bases respectively, with 18 bases between them. CDR3 amino acids: CSASVGLESPTDTQYF. CDR3 bases: TGCAGTGCTAGTGTGGGCCTTGAATCACCCACAGATACGCAGTATTTT.